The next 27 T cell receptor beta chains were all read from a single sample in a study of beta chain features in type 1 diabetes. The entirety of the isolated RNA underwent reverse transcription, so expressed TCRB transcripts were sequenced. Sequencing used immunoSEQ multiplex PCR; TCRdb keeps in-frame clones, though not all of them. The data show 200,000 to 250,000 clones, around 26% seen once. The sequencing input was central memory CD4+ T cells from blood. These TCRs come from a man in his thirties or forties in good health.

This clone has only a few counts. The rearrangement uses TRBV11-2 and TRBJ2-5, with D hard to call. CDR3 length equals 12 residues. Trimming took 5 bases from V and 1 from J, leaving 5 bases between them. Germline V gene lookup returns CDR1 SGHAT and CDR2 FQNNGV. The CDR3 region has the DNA TGTGCCAGCAGCCCGACCCAAGAGACCCAGTACTTC. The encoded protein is CASSPTQETQYF.

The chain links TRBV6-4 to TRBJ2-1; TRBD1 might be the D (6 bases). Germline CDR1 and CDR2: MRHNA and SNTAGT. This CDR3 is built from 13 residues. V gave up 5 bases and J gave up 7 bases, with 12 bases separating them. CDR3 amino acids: CASSRDTRNEQFF. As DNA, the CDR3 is TGTGCCAGCAGTCGGGACACCCGAAATGAGCAGTTCTTC.

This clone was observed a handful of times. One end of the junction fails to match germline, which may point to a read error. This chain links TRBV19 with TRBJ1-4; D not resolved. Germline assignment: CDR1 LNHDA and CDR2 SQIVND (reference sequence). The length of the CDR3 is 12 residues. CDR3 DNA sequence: TGTGCCAGTAGCCTCCCCGATGACAAACTGTTTTTT. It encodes CASSLPDDKLFF.

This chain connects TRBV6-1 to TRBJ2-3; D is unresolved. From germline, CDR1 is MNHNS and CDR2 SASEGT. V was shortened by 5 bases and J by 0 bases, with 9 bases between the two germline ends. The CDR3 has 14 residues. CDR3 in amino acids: CASSNLGSTDTQYF. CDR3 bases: TGTGCCAGCAGTAACCTGGGGAGCACAGATACGCAGTATTTT.

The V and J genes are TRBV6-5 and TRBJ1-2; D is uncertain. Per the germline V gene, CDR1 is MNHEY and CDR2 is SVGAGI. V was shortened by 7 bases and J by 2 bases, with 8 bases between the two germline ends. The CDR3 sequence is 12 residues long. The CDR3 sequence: CASKATNYGYTF. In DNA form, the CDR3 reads TGTGCCAGCAAAGCGACCAACTATGGCTACACCTTC.

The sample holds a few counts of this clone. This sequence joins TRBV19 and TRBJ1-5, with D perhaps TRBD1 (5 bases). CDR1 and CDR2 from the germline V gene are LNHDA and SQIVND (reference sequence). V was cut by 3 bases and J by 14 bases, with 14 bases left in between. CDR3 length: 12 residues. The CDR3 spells CASSMPQEKKHF. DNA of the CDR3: TGTGCCAGTAGTATGCCACAGGAAAAAAAGCATTTT.

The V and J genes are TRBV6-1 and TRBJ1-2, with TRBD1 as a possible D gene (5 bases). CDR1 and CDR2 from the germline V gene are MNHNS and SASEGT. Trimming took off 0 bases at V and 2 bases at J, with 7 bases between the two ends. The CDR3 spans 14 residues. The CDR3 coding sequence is TGTGCCAGCAGTGAAGCAGGGGACAACTATGGCTACACCTTC. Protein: CASSEAGDNYGYTF.

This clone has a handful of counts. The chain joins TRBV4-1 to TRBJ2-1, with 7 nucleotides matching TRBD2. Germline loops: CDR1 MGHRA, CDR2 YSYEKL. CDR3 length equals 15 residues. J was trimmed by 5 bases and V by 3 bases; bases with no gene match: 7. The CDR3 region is CASSQGSGTDNEQFF. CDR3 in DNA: TGCGCCAGCAGCCAGGGGAGCGGGACGGACAATGAGCAGTTCTTC.

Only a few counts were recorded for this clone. The CDR3 loop reads CASSLVQGGQETQYF. CDR3 sequence (DNA): TGTGCCAGCAGCTTAGTCCAGGGGGGCCAAGAGACCCAGTACTTC. The rearrangement links TRBV7-9 to TRBJ2-5, with a possible D match to TRBD1 (7 bases). The CDR3 length is 15 residues. V lost 1 base to trimming and J lost 1 base, with 10 bases between them. CDR1 SEHNR and CDR2 FQNEAQ come from the germline V gene (reference sequence).

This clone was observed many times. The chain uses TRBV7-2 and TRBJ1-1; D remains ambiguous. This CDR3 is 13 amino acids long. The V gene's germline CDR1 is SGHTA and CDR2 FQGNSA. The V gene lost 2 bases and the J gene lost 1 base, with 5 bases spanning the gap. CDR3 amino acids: CASSLQENTEAFF. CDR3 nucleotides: TGTGCCAGCAGCTTACAGGAGAACACTGAAGCTTTCTTT.

This chain's CDR3 is CASSVYGLAGSYNEQFF. As DNA, the CDR3 is TGTGCCAGCAGCGTATATGGACTAGCGGGGTCCTACAATGAGCAGTTCTTC. This chain uses TRBV9 with TRBJ2-1; 12 nucleotides agree with TRBD2. The CDR3 is made up of 17 amino acids. Unmatched junction bases numbered 3, after V lost 1 base and J lost 1 base. Germline V gene sequence: CDR1 SGDLS, CDR2 YYNGEE.

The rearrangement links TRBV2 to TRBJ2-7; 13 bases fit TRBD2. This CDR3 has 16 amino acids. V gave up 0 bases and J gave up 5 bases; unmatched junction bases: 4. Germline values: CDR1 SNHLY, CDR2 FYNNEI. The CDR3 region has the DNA TGTGCCAGCAGTGAAGCGGGACTAGCGGGAATCGACGAGCAGTACTTC. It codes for CASSEAGLAGIDEQYF.

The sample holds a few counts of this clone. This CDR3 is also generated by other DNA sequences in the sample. The CDR3: CSAIRNTEAFF. DNA of the CDR3: TGCAGTGCTATCAGGAACACTGAAGCTTTCTTT. This chain links TRBV20-1 with TRBJ1-1, with D uncertain. V was trimmed by 4 bases and J by 1 base, leaving 4 bases between them. CDR3 length: 11 residues. The germline CDR1 and CDR2 sequences are DFQATT and SNEGSKA (reference sequence).

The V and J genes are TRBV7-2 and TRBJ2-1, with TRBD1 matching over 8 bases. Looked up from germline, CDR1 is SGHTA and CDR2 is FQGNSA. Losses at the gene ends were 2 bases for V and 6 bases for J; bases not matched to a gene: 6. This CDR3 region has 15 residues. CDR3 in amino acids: CASSLIQGAGNEQFF. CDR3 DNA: TGTGCCAGCAGCTTAATCCAGGGGGCCGGCAATGAGCAGTTCTTC.

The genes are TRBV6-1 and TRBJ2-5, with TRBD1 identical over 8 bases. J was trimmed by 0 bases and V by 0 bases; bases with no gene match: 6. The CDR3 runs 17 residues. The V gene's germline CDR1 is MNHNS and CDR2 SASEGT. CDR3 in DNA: TGTGCCAGCAGTGAAGCGTCGGGACAGGTGAACCAAGAGACCCAGTACTTC. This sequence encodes CASSEASGQVNQETQYF.

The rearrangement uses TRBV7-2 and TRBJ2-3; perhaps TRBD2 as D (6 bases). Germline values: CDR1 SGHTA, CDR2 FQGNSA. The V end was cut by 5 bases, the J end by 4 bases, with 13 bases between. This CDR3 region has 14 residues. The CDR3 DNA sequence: TGTGCCAGCAGCCCCGGGGGTGCGGCAGATACGCAGTATTTT. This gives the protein CASSPGGAADTQYF.

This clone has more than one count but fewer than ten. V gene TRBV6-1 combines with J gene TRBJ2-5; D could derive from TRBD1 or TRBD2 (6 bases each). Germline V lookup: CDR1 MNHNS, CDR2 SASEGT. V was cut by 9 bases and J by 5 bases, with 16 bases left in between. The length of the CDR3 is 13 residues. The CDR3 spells CARGGAAGETQYF. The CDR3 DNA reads TGTGCCAGGGGGGGCGCCGCAGGGGAGACCCAGTACTTC.

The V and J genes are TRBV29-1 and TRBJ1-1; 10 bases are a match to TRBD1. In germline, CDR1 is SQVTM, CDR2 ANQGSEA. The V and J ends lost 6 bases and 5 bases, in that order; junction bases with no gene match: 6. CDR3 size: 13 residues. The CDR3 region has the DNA TGCAGCGTGGACGACAGGGGGCTGACTGAAGCTTTCTTT. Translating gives CSVDDRGLTEAFF.

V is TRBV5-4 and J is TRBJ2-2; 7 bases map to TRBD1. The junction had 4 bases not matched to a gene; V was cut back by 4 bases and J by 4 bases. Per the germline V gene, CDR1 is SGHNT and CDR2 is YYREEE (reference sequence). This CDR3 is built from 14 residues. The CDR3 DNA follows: TGTGCCAGCAGCATAAGACAGGGCACCGGGGAGCTGTTTTTT. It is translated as CASSIRQGTGELFF.

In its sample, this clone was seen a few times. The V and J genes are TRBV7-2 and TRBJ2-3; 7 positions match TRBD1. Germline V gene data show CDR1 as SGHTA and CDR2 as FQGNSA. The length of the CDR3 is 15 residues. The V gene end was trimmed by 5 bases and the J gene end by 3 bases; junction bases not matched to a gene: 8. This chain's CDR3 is CASSTGTAATDTQYF. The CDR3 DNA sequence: TGTGCCAGCAGCACCGGGACAGCTGCTACAGATACGCAGTATTTT.

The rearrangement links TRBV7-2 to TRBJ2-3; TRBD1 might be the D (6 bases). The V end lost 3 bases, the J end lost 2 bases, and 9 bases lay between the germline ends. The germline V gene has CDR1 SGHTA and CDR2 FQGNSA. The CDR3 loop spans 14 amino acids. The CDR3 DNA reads TGTGCCAGCAGCTTCGACAGGCTCACAGATACGCAGTATTTT. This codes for CASSFDRLTDTQYF.

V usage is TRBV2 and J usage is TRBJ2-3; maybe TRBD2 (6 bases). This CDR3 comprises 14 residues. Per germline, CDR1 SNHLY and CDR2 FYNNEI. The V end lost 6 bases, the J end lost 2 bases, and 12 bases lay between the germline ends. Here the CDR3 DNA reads TGTGCCAGCAGGGAGGGTAGGGACACAGATACGCAGTATTTT. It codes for CASREGRDTDTQYF.

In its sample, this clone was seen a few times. The CDR3 region is CSVVESGIDQPQHF. CDR3 sequence (DNA): TGCAGCGTTGTGGAATCAGGGATTGATCAGCCCCAGCATTTT. The chain joins TRBV29-1 to TRBJ1-5; possibly TRBD1 for D (5 bases). The CDR3 runs to 14 residues. The V gene lost 4 bases and the J gene lost 5 bases, with 15 bases spanning the gap. CDR1 is SQVTM, CDR2 ANQGSEA, per germline.

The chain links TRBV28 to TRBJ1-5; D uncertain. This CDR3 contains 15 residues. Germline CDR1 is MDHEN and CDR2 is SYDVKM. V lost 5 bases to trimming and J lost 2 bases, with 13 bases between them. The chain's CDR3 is CASSTIGLGNQPQHF. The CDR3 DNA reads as TGTGCCAGCAGTACCATCGGGCTAGGCAATCAGCCCCAGCATTTT.

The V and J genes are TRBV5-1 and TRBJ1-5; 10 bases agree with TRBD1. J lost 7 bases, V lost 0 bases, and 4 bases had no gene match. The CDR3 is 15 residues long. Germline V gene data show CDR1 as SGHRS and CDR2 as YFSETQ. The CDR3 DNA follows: TGCGCCAGCAGCTTGGGACAGGGGGCGGGACAGCCCCAGCATTTT. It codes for CASSLGQGAGQPQHF.

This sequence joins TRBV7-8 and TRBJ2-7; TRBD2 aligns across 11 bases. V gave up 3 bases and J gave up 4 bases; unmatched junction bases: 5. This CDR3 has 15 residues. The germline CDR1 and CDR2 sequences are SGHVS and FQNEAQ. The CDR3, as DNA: TGTGCCAGCAGCTTTGCTAGCGGGAGGTTGTACGAGCAGTACTTC. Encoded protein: CASSFASGRLYEQYF.

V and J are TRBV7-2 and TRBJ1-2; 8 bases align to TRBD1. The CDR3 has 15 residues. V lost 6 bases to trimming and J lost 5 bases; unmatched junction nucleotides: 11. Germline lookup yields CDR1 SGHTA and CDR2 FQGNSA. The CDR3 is CASRQGQAHSYGYTF. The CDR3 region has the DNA TGTGCCAGCAGGCAGGGACAGGCCCACTCGTATGGCTACACCTTC.